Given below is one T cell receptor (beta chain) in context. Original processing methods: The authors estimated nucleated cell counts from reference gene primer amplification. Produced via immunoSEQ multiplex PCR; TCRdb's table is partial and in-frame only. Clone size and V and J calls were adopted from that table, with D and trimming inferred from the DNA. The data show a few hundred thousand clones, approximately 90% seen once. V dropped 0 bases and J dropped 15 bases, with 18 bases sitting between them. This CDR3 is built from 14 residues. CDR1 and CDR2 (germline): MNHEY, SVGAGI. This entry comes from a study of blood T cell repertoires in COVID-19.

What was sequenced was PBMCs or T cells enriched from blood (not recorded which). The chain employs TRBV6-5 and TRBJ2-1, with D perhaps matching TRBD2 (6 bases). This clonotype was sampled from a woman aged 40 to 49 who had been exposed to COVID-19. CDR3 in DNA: TGTGCCAGCAGTTACTCGGTTGTTGGGCTAGCGACGTTCTTC. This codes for CASSYSVVGLATFF.